These 27 T cell receptor beta chains were sequenced from one sample in a study of blood T cell repertoires in COVID-19. Sequencing was performed with immunoSEQ multiplex PCR; in TCRdb, only in-frame clones are kept and a portion is missing. The table records 220,000 or so clones, roughly 80% of them present only once. The sample taken for sequencing was peripheral blood. The receptors derive from a woman older than 75 with COVID-19, enrolled during active disease.

V and J are TRBV21-1 and TRBJ2-5; the table's D call TRBD2 went unverified against the DNA. TRBV21-1 is termed a pseudogene. The CDR3 is 17 residues long. CDR3 residues: CASSKEVRLAGKETQYF. CDR3 bases: TGTGCCAGCAGCAAAGAAGTACGTCTAGCGGGCAAAGAGACCCAGTACTTC.

The CDR3 DNA sequence: TGTGCCAGCAGCTTAACAGGGACCTCCTACAATGAGCAGTTCTTC. Its protein product is CASSLTGTSYNEQFF. The rearrangement joins TRBV7-9 to TRBJ2-1; D is perhaps TRBD1 (6 bases). The V gene lost 2 bases and the J gene lost 0 bases, with 8 bases spanning the gap. This CDR3 spans 15 amino acids. CDR1 is SEHNR, CDR2 FQNEAQ, per germline (reference sequence).

This chain links TRBV24-1 with TRBJ1-1; D ambiguous. Trimming cost V 0 bases and J 1 base, with 8 bases left between them. The CDR3 length is 15 residues. CDR1 KGHDR and CDR2 SFDVKD come from the germline V gene. CDR3 amino acids: CATSDLEDSNTEAFF. The CDR3 DNA sequence: TGTGCCACCAGTGATTTGGAGGACTCGAACACTGAAGCTTTCTTT.

Points on this clone: Other DNA sequences from this sample encode an identical CDR3 as well. The chain has TRBV9 and TRBJ2-2, with 7 bases fitting TRBD1. Germline V gene lookup returns CDR1 SGDLS and CDR2 YYNGEE. The CDR3 sequence is 15 residues long. V gave up 4 bases and J gave up 5 bases; unmatched junction bases: 8. Here the CDR3 DNA reads TGTGCCAGCAGCCGGACTTCAGGGGGAACCGGGGAGCTGTTTTTT. It translates to CASSRTSGGTGELFF.

The chain couples TRBV5-6 to TRBJ2-3; 13 nucleotides align to TRBD2. The germline V gene encodes CDR1 SGHDT and CDR2 YYEEEE. Losses at the gene ends were 2 bases for V and 6 bases for J; bases not matched to a gene: 3. The CDR3 loop spans 15 amino acids. The CDR3: CASSFWTSGSDTQYF. CDR3 sequence (DNA): TGTGCCAGCAGCTTCTGGACTAGCGGGAGTGATACGCAGTATTTT.

The chain employs TRBV28 and TRBJ1-5; TRBD1 agrees at 11 bases. V shed 6 bases and J 7 bases; nucleotides not matched to a gene: 5. Germline V gene lookup returns CDR1 MDHEN and CDR2 SYDVKM. CDR3 size: 14 residues. CDR3 DNA sequence: TGTGCCAGCAGCCTGGACAGGGGGCGACAGCCCCAGCATTTT. This encodes CASSLDRGRQPQHF.

As regards this clone: Other DNA sequences in the sample encode the same CDR3. This chain uses TRBV18 with TRBJ1-5; the match to TRBD1 covers 7 bases. From germline, CDR1 is KGHSH and CDR2 LQKENI. The J segment lost 4 bases and the V segment lost 4 bases, leaving 4 bases of the junction unmatched. This CDR3 is built from 14 residues. The CDR3, as DNA: TGTGCCAGCTCACAGGGGGCTGGGAATCAGCCCCAGCATTTT. Residues: CASSQGAGNQPQHF.

This clone was counted between two and nine times. This chain links TRBV5-1 with TRBJ2-7, with D unresolved. V was shortened by 4 bases and J by 3 bases, with 8 bases between the two germline ends. The CDR3 spans 12 residues. Per the germline V gene, CDR1 is SGHRS and CDR2 is YFSETQ. CDR3 region: CASSPSFYEQYF. The CDR3 DNA is TGCGCCAGCAGCCCCTCTTTCTACGAGCAGTACTTC.

The chain recombines TRBV28 with TRBJ1-1, with 10 bases matching TRBD1. Per germline, CDR1 MDHEN and CDR2 SYDVKM. The CDR3 sequence is 12 residues long. Germline trimming cut 7 bases from V and 9 bases from J; bases unmatched to any gene: 5. DNA of the CDR3: TGTGCCAGCACCTGGACAGGGGGACAAGCTTTCTTT. It specifies CASTWTGGQAFF.

The genes are TRBV15 and TRBJ2-5; the D is unclear. Germline-derived CDR1 and CDR2 are LNHNV and YYDKDF (reference sequence). The V end was cut by 2 bases, the J end by 5 bases, with 15 bases between. This CDR3 spans 15 amino acids. CDR3: CATSRSRSGRETQYF. Here the CDR3 DNA reads TGTGCCACCAGCAGATCCCGGTCCGGTCGGGAGACCCAGTACTTC.

As for this clone: The junction departs from germline at one end; a sequencing error may be responsible. The V call is TRBV12-3 or TRBV12-4, the J call TRBJ1-1; 7 positions match TRBD1. The CDR3 covers 13 residues. The CDR3 sequence: CASGPSRDSPSGF. CDR3 in DNA: TGTGCCAGCGGACCAAGCCGGGACAGTCCTTCGGGTTTT.

This clone has a single count. V and J are TRBV5-5 and TRBJ2-6, with D possibly being TRBD1 (6 bases). CDR1 SGHKS and CDR2 YYEKEE come from the germline V gene (reference sequence). V lost 4 bases, J lost 0 bases, and 11 bases lay in between. The CDR3 is 16 amino acids. CDR3 in DNA: TGTGCCAGCAGCAAAACAGGGAGCTCTGGGGCCAACGTCCTGACTTTC. Translation: CASSKTGSSGANVLTF.

The chain uses TRBV3-1 (or the pseudogene TRBV3-2) and TRBJ2-7; 13 bases match TRBD2. The germline CDR1 and CDR2 sequences are LGHDT and YNNKEL (reference sequence). The CDR3 totals 20 residues. V shed 0 bases, J shed 0 bases, and the junction held 11 bases outside the gene matches. CDR3 nucleotide sequence: TGTGCCAGCAGCCAAGATAAAGGACTAGCGGGAGAAGCCCCCTCCTACGAGCAGTACTTC. Its protein product is CASSQDKGLAGEAPSYEQYF.

This chain uses TRBV11-2 with TRBJ2-2; maybe TRBD1 (6 bases). Germline V gives CDR1 SGHAT, CDR2 FQNNGV. The CDR3 consists of 15 residues. Trimming took 5 bases from V and 5 from J, leaving 15 bases between them. Here the CDR3 reads CASSLGQILTGELFF. Here the CDR3 DNA reads TGTGCCAGCAGCCTGGGACAAATCCTAACCGGGGAGCTGTTTTTT.

This clone appeared a single time. This chain joins TRBV11-3 and TRBJ1-1; TRBD1 is a possible D gene (5 bases). The CDR3 consists of 13 residues. CDR1 and CDR2 (germline): SGHNT, YENEEA. V lost 5 bases and J lost 9, with 16 bases in between. The CDR3 coding sequence is TGTGCCAGCAGCGTGGACACCGCCGCGCAAGCTTTCTTT. Translating gives CASSVDTAAQAFF.

CDR3 residues: CASSQDKKGVYTEAFF. In DNA form, the CDR3 reads TGTGCCAGCAGCCAAGATAAAAAGGGGGTATACACTGAAGCTTTCTTT. The chain is built from TRBV14 and TRBJ1-1; TRBD1 is a possible D gene (6 bases). Looked up from germline, CDR1 is SGHDN and CDR2 is FVKESK. V dropped 0 bases and J dropped 3 bases, with 14 bases sitting between them. The CDR3 totals 16 residues.

The genes are TRBV4-1 and TRBJ2-3; TRBD2 agrees at 14 bases. CDR3 length equals 17 residues. Germline V lookup: CDR1 MGHRA, CDR2 YSYEKL. The J segment lost 6 bases and the V segment lost 1 base, leaving 6 bases of the junction unmatched. CDR3 nucleotides: TGCGCCAGCAGCCAAGTGTTGACTAGCGGGGGGGCGGATACGCAGTATTTT. Translated, it gives CASSQVLTSGGADTQYF.

The J gene is TRBJ2-7, the V gene TRBV30; D uncertain. The V end lost 3 bases, the J end lost 0 bases, and 9 bases lay between the germline ends. CDR1 GTSNPN and CDR2 SVGIG come from the germline V gene (reference sequence). This CDR3 contains 13 residues. The CDR3 DNA sequence: TGTGCCTGGAGGGTTTTGAGCTCCTACGAGCAGTACTTC. Its protein is CAWRVLSSYEQYF. Drawing the rest from reference TRBV30 and TRBJ2-7, the complete variable domain is SQTIHQWPATLVQPVGSPLSLECTVEGTSNPNLYWYRQAAGRGLQLLFYSVGIGQISSEVPQNLSASRPQDRQFILSSKKLLLSDSGFYLCAWRVLSSYEQYFGPGTRLTVT.

This chain connects TRBV7-2 to TRBJ2-7, with D perhaps TRBD2 (5 bases). Deletions cut 8 bases from V and 3 bases from J, with 17 bases between. Germline assignment: CDR1 SGHTA and CDR2 FQGNSA. This CDR3 has 14 residues. The CDR3 DNA follows: TGTGCCAGCCTTGTCGGAGGAAGTATCTACGAGCAGTACTTC. Translation: CASLVGGSIYEQYF.

V gene TRBV7-3 combines with J gene TRBJ2-2; tentatively, D is TRBD2 (5 bases). V was clipped by 1 base and J by 1 base, with 7 bases between them. The CDR3 spans 15 residues. Germline V gene lookup returns CDR1 SGHTA and CDR2 FQGTGA. CDR3 loop: CASSLKSGNTGELFF. Written as DNA, the CDR3 is TGTGCCAGCAGCTTAAAAAGCGGGAACACCGGGGAGCTGTTTTTT. Complete variable domain (other parts from reference TRBV7-3 and TRBJ2-2): GAGVSQTPSNKVTEKGKYVELRCDPISGHTALYWYRQSLGQGPEFLIYFQGTGAADDSGLPNDRFFAVRPEGSVSTLKIQRTERGDSAVYLCASSLKSGNTGELFFGEGSRLTVL.

V gene TRBV4-1 combines with J gene TRBJ1-1; 10 bases line up with TRBD1. The CDR3 loop spans 16 amino acids. V trimming: 3 bases; J trimming: 5 bases; junction bases outside the gene matches: 9. Germline lookup yields CDR1 MGHRA and CDR2 YSYEKL. The CDR3 DNA follows: TGCGCCAGCAGCCATCCTACGGGGACAGGGGATACTGAAGCTTTCTTT. Amino acid sequence: CASSHPTGTGDTEAFF.

The rearrangement links TRBV14 to TRBJ1-6; TRBD1 might be the D (6 bases). The CDR3 has 13 amino acids. With 4 bases removed from V and 10 bases from J, the gap between germline ends came to 11 bases. Germline V gives CDR1 SGHDN, CDR2 FVKESK. CDR3 amino acids: CASSLLQGSPLHF. Here the CDR3 DNA reads TGTGCCAGCAGCCTTTTACAGGGATCACCCCTCCACTTT.

This chain joins TRBV6-5 and TRBJ2-1; TRBD2 might be the D (5 bases). Germline values: CDR1 MNHEY, CDR2 SVGAGI. Trimming cost V 6 bases and J 2 bases, with 8 bases left between them. The CDR3 has 13 amino acids. Here the CDR3 reads CASRPGAYNEQFF. The CDR3 DNA is TGTGCCAGCAGACCCGGGGCCTACAATGAGCAGTTCTTC.

CDR3 coding DNA: TGCGCCAGCAGCTTGGGGCGGGAAACAGAGACCCAGTACTTC. Its translation is CASSLGRETETQYF. The V call is TRBV5-1, the J call TRBJ2-5, with a weak D call TRBD2 (6 bases). The V end lost 0 bases, the J end lost 4 bases, and 10 bases lay between the germline ends. The CDR3 totals 14 residues. Germline V gene lookup returns CDR1 SGHRS and CDR2 YFSETQ.

V and J are TRBV4-1 and TRBJ1-2; 7 bases are shared with TRBD1. The CDR3 extends over 14 amino acids. Germline V gives CDR1 MGHRA, CDR2 YSYEKL. Germline trimming cut 5 bases from V and 2 bases from J; bases unmatched to any gene: 5. The CDR3 region has the DNA TGCGCCAGCAGCGCTCGACAGGGAAACTATGGCTACACCTTC. Its protein is CASSARQGNYGYTF.

V gene TRBV5-1 combines with J gene TRBJ2-2, with D unclear. The CDR3 totals 14 residues. The germline CDR1 and CDR2 sequences are SGHRS and YFSETQ. The V end was cut by 3 bases, the J end by 4 bases, with 10 bases between. The CDR3 protein is CASSSVPPTGELFF. DNA for the CDR3: TGCGCCAGCAGCTCGGTGCCTCCCACCGGGGAGCTGTTTTTT.

The V call is TRBV5-1, the J call TRBJ1-1; 8 nucleotides agree with TRBD1. The trim removed 2 bases at V and 0 bases at J, leaving 9 bases unmatched. Germline CDR1 reads SGHRS; CDR2 reads YFSETQ. The length of the CDR3 is 17 residues. CDR3 sequence reads: CASSLQPPGQVNTEAFF. CDR3 DNA sequence: TGCGCCAGCAGCTTACAACCACCGGGACAGGTGAACACTGAAGCTTTCTTT.